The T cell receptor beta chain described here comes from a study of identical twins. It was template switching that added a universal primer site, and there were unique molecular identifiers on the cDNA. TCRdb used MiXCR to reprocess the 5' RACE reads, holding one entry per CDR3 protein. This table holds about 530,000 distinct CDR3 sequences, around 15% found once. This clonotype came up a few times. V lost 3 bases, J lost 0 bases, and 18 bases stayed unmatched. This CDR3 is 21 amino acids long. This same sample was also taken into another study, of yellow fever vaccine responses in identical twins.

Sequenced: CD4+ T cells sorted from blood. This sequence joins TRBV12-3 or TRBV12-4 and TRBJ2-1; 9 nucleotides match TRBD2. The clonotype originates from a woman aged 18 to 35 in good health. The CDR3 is CASSFTFPGLADFSSYNEQFF. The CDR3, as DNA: TGTGCCAGCAGTTTTACTTTTCCGGGACTAGCAGATTTCAGCTCCTACAATGAGCAGTTCTTC.